This T cell receptor beta chain is drawn from a study of blood T cells in healthy people across ages. Germline assignment: CDR1 DFQATT and CDR2 SNEGSKA (reference sequence). After removal of 0 bases from V and 8 bases from J, the junction contained 9 bases not matched to a gene. The CDR3 is 16 amino acids. The second PCR ran about 6 to 12 cycles with a sample-barcoded 5' primer and J-beta primers. TCRdb analysed the 5' RACE reads with MiXCR anew, one entry per CDR3 protein. Altogether 550,000 to 600,000 distinct CDR3 sequences are present, approximately 25% being singletons, with the ten largest covering less than 20%. This clonotype was counted between two and nine times. Its antigen is not known. Study-level points and caveats: Getting older went along with TCR beta diversity per million T cells dropping roughly linearly.

The rearrangement joins TRBV20-1 to TRBJ1-6; 8 bases are shared with TRBD1. The sequence was collected from a woman aged 65 to 85 in good health. The material sequenced was blood. The CDR3 spells CSAREGQALLDSPLHF. The CDR3 nucleotides read TGCAGTGCTAGAGAGGGACAGGCTCTTTTGGATTCACCCCTCCACTTT.